The 29 T cell receptor beta chains given below trace back to one sample, sequenced in a study of blood T cell repertoires in COVID-19. The method was immunoSEQ multiplex PCR; TCRdb's version includes in-frame clones alone and lacks a portion of them. The sample lists over 200,000 clones; around 92% were seen once. The sequencing input was peripheral blood. The receptors come from a person aged 18 to 35 with COVID-19, enrolled during active disease.

The V and J genes are TRBV10-3 and TRBJ2-3; D gene uncertain. Trimming took off 1 base at V and 4 bases at J, with 12 bases between the two ends. The CDR3 has 15 amino acids. The germline V gene encodes CDR1 ENHRY and CDR2 SYGVKD. CDR3: CAISEYPAKSDTQYF. DNA for the CDR3: TGTGCCATCAGTGAGTATCCCGCTAAGTCAGATACGCAGTATTTT.

J is TRBJ1-5 and V is TRBV11-3; 9 bases line up with TRBD1. Per germline, CDR1 SGHNT and CDR2 YENEEA. V was clipped by 4 bases and J by 0 bases; unmatched bases: 16. CDR3 length: 20 amino acids. The CDR3 DNA follows: TGTGCCAGCAGCTCTGATCTCCGGGACAGGGTGGATCATAGCAATCAGCCCCAGCATTTT. Translating gives CASSSDLRDRVDHSNQPQHF. The full variable domain, with the rest looked up from reference TRBV11-3 and TRBJ1-5, is EAGVVQSPRYKIIEKKQPVAFWCNPISGHNTLYWYLQNLGQGPELLIRYENEEAVDDSQLPKDRFSAERLKGVDSTLKIQPAELGDSAVYLCASSSDLRDRVDHSNQPQHFGDGTRLSIL.

The chain recombines TRBV9 with TRBJ2-3, with D tentatively TRBD2 (6 bases). Germline V CDR1 and CDR2: SGDLS, YYNGEE. The CDR3 sequence is 15 residues long. V was pared by 4 bases and J by 1 base, with 13 bases between. The DNA for the CDR3 is TGTGCCAGCAGCACCCGGGACTTTGGCACAGATACGCAGTATTTT. Protein product: CASSTRDFGTDTQYF.

The chain is built from TRBV6-5 and TRBJ2-1; D is possibly TRBD2 (6 bases). The germline V and J ends were trimmed by 4 bases and 4 bases, with 8 bases remaining between them. Germline V gives CDR1 MNHEY, CDR2 SVGAGI. This CDR3 contains 13 residues. The CDR3 region is CASSSSGYNEQFF. In DNA, the CDR3 is TGTGCCAGCAGTTCAAGCGGGTACAATGAGCAGTTCTTC.

The chain recombines TRBV23-1 with TRBJ2-5; 10 positions match TRBD2. The end of the DNA aligns better with TRBJ2-7, so the J call may be wrong. TRBV23-1 is given ORF status, its function remaining uncertain. The CDR3 sequence is 13 residues long. CDR3 residues: CAVPGLALYEQYF. CDR3 sequence (DNA): TGCGCCGTGCCGGGACTAGCGCTTTACGAGCAGTACTTC.

This chain joins TRBV12-5 and TRBJ2-5; weak D call: TRBD1 (6 bases). The CDR3 spans 13 residues. V was pared by 7 bases and J by 2 bases, with 11 bases between. Germline V lookup: CDR1 LGHNT, CDR2 FRNRAP. CDR3: CASARDTQETQYF. In DNA, the CDR3 is TGTGCTAGTGCTCGGGACACTCAAGAGACCCAGTACTTC.

The chain couples TRBV24-1 to TRBJ2-5; 7 positions agree with TRBD2. Germline lookup yields CDR1 KGHDR and CDR2 SFDVKD. The CDR3 has 13 residues. J gave up 5 bases and V 7 bases, and 6 bases lay outside the gene matches. CDR3 sequence: CATRRRGGETQYF. The CDR3 DNA sequence: TGTGCCACCAGGCGGCGGGGAGGGGAGACCCAGTACTTC.

The chain is built from TRBV21-1 and TRBJ2-2; whether TRBD2, the table's D call, matches the DNA was not checked. TRBV21-1 is given as a pseudogene. This CDR3 contains 17 residues. CDR3 sequence: CASSKSGLAGDTGELFF. The CDR3 DNA sequence: TGTGCCAGCAGCAAATCGGGACTAGCGGGAGACACCGGGGAGCTGTTTTTT.

The chain links TRBV6-6 to TRBJ2-7, with a possible D match to TRBD1 (6 bases). The V and J ends lost 8 bases and 2 bases respectively, with 16 bases between them. Germline loops: CDR1 MNHNY, CDR2 SVGAGI (reference sequence). The CDR3 runs to 14 residues. CDR3 protein: CASGSQGAPYEQYF. The CDR3, as DNA: TGTGCCAGCGGATCACAGGGAGCGCCCTACGAGCAGTACTTC.

Comments on this clone: At one of its ends the junction is not consistent with the germline gene, which may arise from a read error. The CDR3 DNA is TGCGCCAGCAGCCAAGTGGAGTTTAGCAATAAGCCCCAGCATTTT. Amino acid sequence: CASSQVEFSNKPQHF. The genes are TRBV4-1 and TRBJ1-5; D remains ambiguous. This CDR3 has 15 amino acids. The V gene's germline CDR1 is MGHRA and CDR2 YSYEKL.

The rearrangement links TRBV19 to TRBJ2-7; 11 nucleotides agree with TRBD2. This CDR3 is built from 17 residues. The germline gives CDR1 LNHDA, CDR2 SQIVND (reference sequence). Germline trimming cut 3 bases from V and 5 bases from J; bases unmatched to any gene: 12. The CDR3 nucleotides are TGTGCCAGTAGTATCTCCTTGTGGGGGACTAGCGGCCACGAGCAGTACTTC. This sequence encodes CASSISLWGTSGHEQYF.

This chain uses TRBV28 with TRBJ2-1, with TRBD1 matching over 7 bases. With V trimmed by 3 bases and J by 15 bases, 20 bases remained unmatched. Germline V gene data show CDR1 as MDHEN and CDR2 as SYDVKM. The CDR3 contains 16 residues. The CDR3: CASSFVLSRDRTFWFF. CDR3 nucleotides: TGTGCCAGCAGTTTTGTGTTGAGTCGGGACAGAACGTTTTGGTTCTTC. Filled out from reference TRBV28 and TRBJ2-1, the complete variable domain reads DVKVTQSSRYLVKRTGEKVFLECVQDMDHENMFWYRQDPGLGLRLIYFSYDVKMKEKGDIPEGYSVSREKKERFSLILESASTNQTSMYLCASSFVLSRDRTFWFFGPGTRLTVL.

The V and J genes are TRBV28 and TRBJ1-1, with a tentative D call TRBD1 (5 bases). There are 12 residues in the CDR3. Deletions cut 4 bases from V and 11 bases from J, with 14 bases between. Germline V gene data show CDR1 as MDHEN and CDR2 as SYDVKM. The CDR3: CASSYRMLWAFF. CDR3 coding DNA: TGTGCCAGCAGTTACAGGATGTTATGGGCTTTCTTT.

This chain joins TRBV2 and TRBJ2-7; 9 bases are a match to TRBD1. The germline CDR1 and CDR2 sequences are SNHLY and FYNNEI. There are 15 residues in the CDR3. J lost 5 bases, V lost 6 bases, and 11 bases had no gene match. The CDR3 sequence: CASRSPGQGNDEQYF. CDR3 in DNA: TGTGCCAGCAGATCACCGGGACAGGGAAACGACGAGCAGTACTTC.

V gene TRBV5-6 combines with J gene TRBJ2-7, with a possible D match to TRBD2 (5 bases). This CDR3 spans 12 amino acids. Deletions cut 3 bases from V and 7 bases from J, with 11 bases between. Germline V gives CDR1 SGHDT, CDR2 YYEEEE. CDR3 sequence reads: CASSYPPGEQYF. CDR3 DNA sequence: TGTGCCAGCAGCTACCCTCCGGGGGAGCAGTACTTC.

The rearrangement links TRBV29-1 to TRBJ2-3, with TRBD2 matching over 8 bases. CDR1 SQVTM and CDR2 ANQGSEA come from the germline V gene. V was pared by 0 bases and J by 3 bases, with 5 bases of the junction left unmatched. The CDR3 has 15 residues. The CDR3 loop is CSVEDSGTSTDTQYF. CDR3 DNA sequence: TGCAGCGTTGAAGATTCGGGGACTAGTACAGATACGCAGTATTTT.

The chain is built from TRBV27 and TRBJ2-7; 12 bases map to TRBD1. There are 17 residues in the CDR3. Germline V gives CDR1 MNHEY, CDR2 SMNVEV (reference sequence). V lost 4 bases and J lost 3; bases outside the gene matches: 10. The CDR3 DNA sequence: TGTGCCAGCAGTTCCGTTCGGGGGACAGGGGGCCTCTACGAGCAGTACTTC. It specifies CASSSVRGTGGLYEQYF.

The chain uses TRBV27 and TRBJ2-3; D is unresolved. V shed 3 bases and J shed 3 bases, with 7 bases lying between them. Germline-derived CDR1 and CDR2 are MNHEY and SMNVEV (reference sequence). The CDR3 loop spans 13 amino acids. CDR3 amino acids: CASSFRWTDTQYF. The CDR3 bases are TGTGCCAGCAGTTTTCGGTGGACAGATACGCAGTATTTT.

CDR3 loop: CASSLGAGGADTQYF. The CDR3 DNA reads TGTGCCAGCAGTTTAGGGGCGGGGGGGGCAGATACGCAGTATTTT. The J gene is TRBJ2-3, the V gene TRBV28; 9 bases are shared with TRBD2. V trimming: 2 bases; J trimming: 4 bases; junction bases outside the gene matches: 4. The germline V gene has CDR1 MDHEN and CDR2 SYDVKM. The CDR3 loop spans 15 amino acids.

The chain carries TRBV5-4 and TRBJ1-2; 10 bases map to TRBD1. Germline lookup yields CDR1 SGHNT and CDR2 YYREEE (reference sequence). The V segment lost 1 base and the J segment 4 bases; nucleotides outside the gene matches: 7. This CDR3 is built from 16 residues. CDR3 DNA sequence: TGTGCCAGCAGCTTGTGGGACAGGGGTTTCTTCTATGGCTACACCTTC. It encodes CASSLWDRGFFYGYTF.

The CDR3 region has the DNA TGCGCCAGCAGCCAAGATCGGTATTGGGAGGATGAAAAACTGTTTTTT. Translation: CASSQDRYWEDEKLFF. V gene TRBV4-1 combines with J gene TRBJ1-4; no definite D call. V was pared by 0 bases and J by 6 bases, with 14 bases between. This CDR3 contains 16 residues. Germline lookup yields CDR1 MGHRA and CDR2 YSYEKL.

This clone was counted once. The rearrangement uses TRBV3-1 (or the pseudogene TRBV3-2) and TRBJ2-5; D is ambiguous. This CDR3 is 14 amino acids long. Germline assignment: CDR1 LGHDT and CDR2 YNNKEL (reference sequence). The germline V and J ends were trimmed by 4 bases and 5 bases, with 14 bases remaining between them. The CDR3 DNA sequence: TGTGCCAGCAGCCCCCAGGTGGCGTCGGAGACCCAGTACTTC. This gives the protein CASSPQVASETQYF.

The V and J genes are TRBV11-2 and TRBJ2-5, with D unclear. V was cut by 3 bases and J by 1 base, with 12 bases left in between. This CDR3 region has 15 residues. Looked up from germline, CDR1 is SGHAT and CDR2 is FQNNGV. CDR3 in DNA: TGTGCCAGCAGCTTTCGTGGAGTGGCCCAAGAGACCCAGTACTTC. Translation gives CASSFRGVAQETQYF.

The CDR3 reads CAWSSPLGTGYGYTF. The CDR3, as DNA: TGTGCCTGGAGTTCCCCGTTAGGGACAGGCTATGGCTACACCTTC. The chain carries TRBV30 and TRBJ1-2; 8 bases agree with TRBD1. There are 15 residues in the CDR3. CDR1 GTSNPN and CDR2 SVGIG come from the germline V gene (reference sequence). The trim removed 2 bases at V and 4 bases at J, leaving 9 bases unmatched.

CDR3 sequence (DNA): TGTGCCAGCAGTTACGCGGCAGAGAGCTCCTACGAGCAGTACTTC. Translating gives CASSYAAESSYEQYF. V and J are TRBV6-2 or TRBV6-3 and TRBJ2-7; D uncertain. The CDR3 consists of 15 residues. CDR1 is MNHEY, CDR2 SVGEGT, per germline. Trimming stripped 2 bases from V and 0 bases from J, with 11 bases between.

The V call is TRBV28, the J call TRBJ2-7, with D tentatively TRBD2 (5 bases). With 3 bases removed from V and 6 bases from J, the gap between germline ends came to 21 bases. CDR3 length: 16 residues. Germline assignment: CDR1 MDHEN and CDR2 SYDVKM. DNA of the CDR3: TGTGCCAGCAGTTTGACGATGTCGAGCGGCCAGTCCGAGCAGTACTTC. Its protein product is CASSLTMSSGQSEQYF.

The DNA of the CDR3 is TGTGCCAGCAGTAAAGCCTTTGGACTAGCGGGAGGACCTAGCACAGATACGCAGTATTTT. This sequence encodes CASSKAFGLAGGPSTDTQYF. The chain carries TRBV28 and TRBJ2-3; the match to TRBD2 covers 14 bases. This CDR3 is built from 20 residues. The J segment lost 0 bases and the V segment lost 5 bases, leaving 13 bases of the junction unmatched. Germline-derived CDR1 and CDR2 are MDHEN and SYDVKM. The full variable domain, with the rest looked up from reference TRBV28 and TRBJ2-3, is DVKVTQSSRYLVKRTGEKVFLECVQDMDHENMFWYRQDPGLGLRLIYFSYDVKMKEKGDIPEGYSVSREKKERFSLILESASTNQTSMYLCASSKAFGLAGGPSTDTQYFGPGTRLTVL.

The V gene is TRBV18, the J gene TRBJ2-5; TRBD1 might be the D (6 bases). The CDR3 spans 15 residues. Germline V gives CDR1 KGHSH, CDR2 LQKENI. V lost 1 base to trimming and J lost 5 bases, with 14 bases between them. CDR3: CASSPRGGLWETQYF. Written as DNA, the CDR3 is TGTGCCAGCTCACCACGAGGGGGATTATGGGAGACCCAGTACTTC.

The chain couples TRBV9 to TRBJ1-2, with 8 positions matching TRBD1. CDR3 length: 16 amino acids. Trimming took 3 bases from V and 2 from J; bases not matched to a gene: 9. Germline V CDR1 and CDR2: SGDLS, YYNGEE. In nucleotides, the CDR3 is TGTGCCAGCAGCGACTCGATCGGACAGGGCAACTATGGCTACACCTTC. Amino acids: CASSDSIGQGNYGYTF.